The 8 T cell receptor beta chains below come from one sample, sequenced in a study of shared clonotypes between healthy human individuals. Assay used: immunoSEQ multiplex PCR; TCRdb lists only in-frame clones, some missing. The sample includes 800,000 to 1,200,000 clones, about 80% of them seen just once. Sequencing was done on a sample of memory CD4+ T cells from PBMCs. Stated subset: CD45RA-negative fraction. These TCRs come from a man in his late teens or twenties in good health. Some clones in this sample may be carry-over from other donors' samples.

The CDR3 region is CASSTRRGPPYEQYF. The CDR3 coding sequence is TGTGCCAGTAGTACCCGACGGGGACCCCCCTACGAGCAGTACTTC. This chain links TRBV19 with TRBJ2-7; D might be TRBD1 or TRBD2, each matching 5 bases. CDR3 size: 15 residues. CDR1 LNHDA and CDR2 SQIVND come from the germline V gene (reference sequence). The V gene lost 4 bases and the J gene lost 2 bases, with 15 bases spanning the gap.

A single count supports this clone. Other DNA sequences in this specimen translate into the identical CDR3. The chain links TRBV7-9 to TRBJ1-5; no reliable D call. Trimming removed 5 bases from V and 1 base from J, with 6 bases in between. This CDR3 is built from 13 residues. Germline CDR1 and CDR2: SEHNR and FQNEAQ (reference sequence). The chain's CDR3 is CASSPTSNQPQHF. The CDR3, as DNA: TGTGCCAGCAGCCCAACCAGCAATCAGCCCCAGCATTTT. The variable domain in full, completed from reference TRBV7-9 and TRBJ1-5, reads DTGVSQNPRHKITKRGQNVTFRCDPISEHNRLYWYRQTLGQGPEFLTYFQNEAQLEKSRLLSDRFSAERPKGSFSTLEIQRTEQGDSAMYLCASSPTSNQPQHFGDGTRLSIL.

The chain uses TRBV9 and TRBJ1-3, with D uncertain. This CDR3 contains 16 residues. V was cut by 0 bases and J by 0 bases, with 10 bases left in between. Germline CDR1 reads SGDLS; CDR2 reads YYNGEE. The CDR3 sequence: CASSVGRGRSGNTIYF. In DNA, the CDR3 is TGTGCCAGCAGCGTAGGGCGCGGCCGCTCTGGAAACACCATATATTTT.

The J gene is TRBJ2-7, the V gene TRBV11-2; D not resolved. Germline CDR1 SGHAT, CDR2 FQNNGV. This CDR3 is 14 amino acids long. The V end was cut by 1 base, the J end by 2 bases, with 9 bases between. DNA for the CDR3: TGTGCCAGCAGCTTAGTGATAGGGACCTACGAGCAGTACTTC. Amino acid sequence: CASSLVIGTYEQYF.

The table lists this clone with a few counts. The chain uses TRBV6-6 and TRBJ1-2; TRBD1 aligns across 7 bases. Germline trimming cut 6 bases from V and 0 bases from J; bases unmatched to any gene: 7. The length of the CDR3 is 15 residues. The germline V gene encodes CDR1 MNHNY and CDR2 SVGAGI (reference sequence). The CDR3 protein is CASRTDRTSNYGYTF. CDR3 DNA: TGTGCCAGCAGAACGGACAGGACTTCTAACTATGGCTACACCTTC.

This chain connects TRBV28 to TRBJ2-7, with 13 bases identical to TRBD2. The V gene end was trimmed by 6 bases and the J gene end by 2 bases; junction bases not matched to a gene: 7. Germline V gene data show CDR1 as MDHEN and CDR2 as SYDVKM. CDR3 size: 16 residues. The CDR3 coding sequence is TGTGCCAGCAGGGCAGCCGGGACTAGCGGGACCTACGAGCAGTACTTC. Its translation: CASRAAGTSGTYEQYF.

The chain recombines TRBV19 with TRBJ2-4; D is perhaps TRBD1 (6 bases). The CDR3 extends over 14 amino acids. Germline V gene sequence: CDR1 LNHDA, CDR2 SQIVND (reference sequence). The V and J ends lost 7 bases and 2 bases respectively, with 12 bases between them. CDR3 sequence: CASINTGTKNIQYF. As DNA, the CDR3 is TGTGCCAGTATAAATACAGGGACCAAAAACATTCAGTACTTC.

The V call is TRBV25-1, the J call TRBJ1-4; no definite D call. V lost 2 bases to trimming and J lost 5 bases, with 6 bases between them. CDR1 MGHDK and CDR2 SYGVNS come from the germline V gene. The CDR3 spans 13 residues. Here the CDR3 reads CASSELGNEKLFF. In nucleotides, the CDR3 is TGTGCCAGCAGTGAACTTGGGAATGAAAAACTGTTTTTT.